This T cell receptor beta chain was obtained from a study of cytotoxic CD8 clonotypes in ibrutinib-treated CLL. Using immunoSEQ multiplex PCR, the repertoire was profiled, and TCRdb retains in-frame clones only, with some absent. The data show roughly 51,000 clones, with more than 45% seen just once and about 31% held by the top ten. The table lists this clone with many counts. In germline, CDR1 is LNHDA, CDR2 SQIVND (reference sequence). With V trimmed by 6 bases and J by 3 bases, 8 bases remained unmatched. The CDR3 spans 14 residues. V is TRBV19 and J is TRBJ2-7; 7 nucleotides agree with TRBD2. The sequence was obtained from a human donor with chronic lymphocytic leukemia. This sample comprised PBMCs, obtained after 12 months of ibrutinib treatment. The CDR3 DNA follows: TGTGCCAGTAGCGGGATAGCGGGCCGCTACGAGCAGTACTTC. Protein sequence: CASSGIAGRYEQYF.